The 5 T cell receptor beta chains reported below all come from one sample, sequenced in a study of T cells after yellow fever vaccination. TCRdb reanalysed the 5' RACE reads using MiXCR and keeps one entry per CDR3 protein. The sample consists of 250,000 to 400,000 distinct CDR3 sequences, 4.1% of them appearing once. The sequences come from PBMCs, collected 5 days after the yellow fever booster vaccination. Receptors were obtained from a man aged 18 to 30 who received the YFV17D yellow fever vaccine.

This clonotype appeared many times. This chain connects TRBV5-1 to TRBJ2-7; TRBD2 agrees at 8 bases. The trim removed 7 bases at V and 4 bases at J, leaving 10 bases unmatched. CDR1 and CDR2 from the germline V gene are SGHRS and YFSETQ. The CDR3 length is 14 residues. The chain's CDR3 is CASRRGGDNYEQYF. The CDR3 DNA reads as TGCGCCAGCCGACGGGGGGGGGATAATTACGAGCAGTACTTC.

This clonotype occurred many times. The chain links TRBV18 to TRBJ2-3; D ambiguous. The length of the CDR3 is 12 residues. V lost 2 bases to trimming and J lost 6 bases, with 6 bases between them. In germline, CDR1 is KGHSH, CDR2 LQKENI. The chain's CDR3 is CASSPNLDTQYF. The CDR3 DNA reads as TGTGCCAGCTCACCAAATTTGGATACGCAGTATTTT. Together with reference TRBV18 and TRBJ2-3, the CDR3 gives the full variable domain: NAGVMQNPRHLVRRRGQEARLRCSPMKGHSHVYWYRQLPEEGLKFMVYLQKENIIDESGMPKERFSAEFPKEGPSILRIQQVVRGDSAAYFCASSPNLDTQYFGPGTRLTVL.

The chain is built from TRBV6-5 and TRBJ2-1; D uncertain. Germline CDR1 and CDR2: MNHEY and SVGAGI. The CDR3 spans 14 residues. V lost 0 bases, J lost 1 base, and 4 bases lay in between. The CDR3 nucleotides read TGTGCCAGCAGTTACTCGAGGTCCTACAATGAGCAGTTCTTC. Its translation is CASSYSRSYNEQFF.

The gene calls are TRBV19 and TRBJ2-1; TRBD2 matches 7 bases. V was clipped by 3 bases and J by 3 bases; unmatched bases: 5. Germline V gene lookup returns CDR1 LNHDA and CDR2 SQIVND (reference sequence). CDR3 size: 15 residues. The CDR3 sequence: CASSISLADYNEQFF. In nucleotides, the CDR3 is TGTGCCAGTAGTATCTCGCTAGCGGACTACAATGAGCAGTTCTTC. Drawing the rest from reference TRBV19 and TRBJ2-1, the complete variable domain is DGGITQSPKYLFRKEGQNVTLSCEQNLNHDAMYWYRQDPGQGLRLIYYSQIVNDFQKGDIAEGYSVSREKKESFPLTVTSAQKNPTAFYLCASSISLADYNEQFFGPGTRLTVL.

This clonotype has a handful of counts. The V call is TRBV2, the J call TRBJ2-3; D gene uncertain. V dropped 4 bases and J dropped 8 bases, with 7 bases sitting between them. Per germline, CDR1 SNHLY and CDR2 FYNNEI. The CDR3 sequence is 11 residues long. The CDR3 DNA reads TGTGCCAGCAGTGCGCGGAGTACGCAGTATTTT. Translation gives CASSARSTQYF.